This T cell receptor (beta chain) was observed in a study of T-cell memory formation after mild COVID-19. Study details: Clusters were largely donor specific.

Study findings and constraints: Clones shrinking between day 15 and 85 showed a balanced CD4/CD8 split, and those that grew later tilted toward CD4+.

The CDR3 totals 13 residues. V was shortened by 2 bases and J by 8 bases, with 10 bases between the two germline ends. TCRdb fed the 5' RACE reads into MiXCR, producing one record per CDR3 protein. The sample has about 430,000 distinct CDR3 sequences; 20% to 30% are singletons. The table lists this clonotype with a few counts. Its antigen remains unidentified. The chain combines TRBV12-3 or TRBV12-4 with TRBJ2-4; D is unclear. Sequencing was performed on PBMCs or a T cell subset sorted from them (not recorded which). This receptor was identified in an adult woman who had mild COVID-19 (a few samples of this study predate the infection). Cell type and time point are not known. In nucleotides, the CDR3 is TGTGCCAGCAGTTTATCTTCTGAGGACATTCAGTACTTC. It specifies CASSLSSEDIQYF.